The present entry profiles one T cell receptor (beta chain) with its context. Its antigen remains unknown. At the Johns Hopkins FTIC core, DNA taken from cultured CD4+ T cells was sequenced by way of the Oncomine TCR Beta short-read assay. TCRdb re-analysed the PCR reads in MiXCR, keeping a single row per CDR3 protein. The sample shows approximately 11,000 distinct CDR3 sequences, 40% to 50% of them seen only once. The entry originates in a study of vaccination and CD4 T cells after COVID-19. On the study more broadly: Samples after vaccination came a median roughly eleven weeks past dose two, ranging 14 to 241. General study results and limits: Nearly all convalescent vaccine-specific clones, 304 of 307, recognized only SARS-CoV-2 spike. Reactive clonotype counts went from median roughly 20 after infection to some 40 after vaccination, nonsignificantly.

The trim removed 3 bases at V and 4 bases at J, leaving 7 bases unmatched. This CDR3 contains 15 residues. CDR1 is SGHTA, CDR2 FQGNSA, per germline. The treatment was: 10-day PBMC culture with coronavirus spike peptide pools or control peptides (ViraFEST assay). The genes are TRBV7-2 and TRBJ1-1; 8 bases fit TRBD1. The sample taken for sequencing was CD4+ T cells from blood, cultured in vitro. This clonotype was obtained from a human donor who had recovered from COVID-19. In DNA, the CDR3 is TGTGCCAGCAGCTTGCCCCAGGGGGCGGCCACTGAAGCTTTCTTT. It translates to CASSLPQGAATEAFF.